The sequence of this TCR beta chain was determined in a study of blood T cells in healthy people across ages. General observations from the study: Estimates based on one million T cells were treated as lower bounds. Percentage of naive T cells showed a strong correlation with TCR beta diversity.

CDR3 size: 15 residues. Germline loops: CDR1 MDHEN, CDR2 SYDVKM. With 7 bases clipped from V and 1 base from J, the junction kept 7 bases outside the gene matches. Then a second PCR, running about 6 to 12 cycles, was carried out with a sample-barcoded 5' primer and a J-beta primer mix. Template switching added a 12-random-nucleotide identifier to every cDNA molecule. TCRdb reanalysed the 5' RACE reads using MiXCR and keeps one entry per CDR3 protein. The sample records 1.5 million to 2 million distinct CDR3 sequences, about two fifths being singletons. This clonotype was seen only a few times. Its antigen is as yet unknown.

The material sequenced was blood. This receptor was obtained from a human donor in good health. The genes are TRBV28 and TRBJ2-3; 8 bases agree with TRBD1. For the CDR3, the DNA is TGTGCCAGCATCGAAGACAGGGGTGGCACAGATACGCAGTATTTT. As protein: CASIEDRGGTDTQYF.